The T cell receptor beta chain described here comes from a study of glioma-infiltrating T cells. CDR1 and CDR2 (germline): MNHNS, SASEGT. CDR3 length: 13 amino acids. V shed 6 bases and J shed 4 bases, with 11 bases lying between them. TCR alpha and beta CDR3 regions were amplified from RNA using iRepertoire nested multiplex PCR. TCRdb re-analysed the multiplex PCR reads in MiXCR, keeping a single row per CDR3 protein. The data contain about 130,000 distinct CDR3 sequences, 24% of them singletons. Findings and limits, study-wide: Tissue and blood shared very few CDR3 sequences. Non-neoplastic patients had below-expected tissue-blood divergence, while all gliomas exceeded expectation.

This clonotype was observed at least ten times. The target antigen is unknown. Sequenced sample: glioma tissue, nonneoplastic brain tissue, or PBMCs (not recorded which). V is TRBV6-1 and J is TRBJ2-3; a weak D match, TRBD2 (7 bases). This receptor was obtained from a human donor with low-grade glioma or glioblastoma, undergoing nonglioma brain surgery, or in good health (not recorded which). DNA of the CDR3: TGTGCCAGCAGGGGGGGGCAGGCAGATACGCAGTATTTT. This codes for CASRGGQADTQYF.